This record covers a single TCR beta chain. Its antigen is not known. This entry belongs to a study of graft-versus-host responses after intestinal transplantation. Broader study findings: Within allografts, high graft-versus-host to host-versus-graft clonal ratios were seen among patients with graft-donor T cell macrochimerism. The highest levels of circulating GvH clones went along with early declines in HvG clones after transplant. GvH clones detected in recipient marrow included some appearing first in ileum or blood.

Germline loops: CDR1 KGHSH, CDR2 LQKENI. V shed 4 bases, J shed 4 bases, and the junction held 4 bases outside the gene matches. The length of the CDR3 is 14 residues. TCRdb's copy holds only in-frame clones and misses some; the assay was immunoSEQ multiplex PCR. The sample includes roughly 100,000 clones, more than 75% of them seen just once. The sequencing here drew on unstimulated CD4+ T cells sorted from spleen or lymph node cells, taken before intestinal transplant. The origin of this receptor is a human donor who received an intestinal transplant. The chain has TRBV18 and TRBJ1-5, with 7 bases lining up with TRBD1. The CDR3 DNA follows: TGTGCCAGCTCACAAGGGGGCCGGAATCAGCCCCAGCATTTT. This gives the protein CASSQGGRNQPQHF.